These 21 T cell receptor beta chains originate from one sample sequenced in a study of T cells after yellow fever vaccination. Using its own MiXCR run on the 5' RACE reads, TCRdb lists one record per CDR3 protein. The sample has roughly 26,000 distinct CDR3 sequences, 5% to 6% seen once. The sequencing here drew on PBMCs, either bulk or a sorted T-cell subset (CD4+, CD8+, memory, or dextramer-sorted; not recorded which), taken 15 days after the yellow fever booster vaccination. The receptors here all came from a man aged 25 to 40 who received the YFV17D yellow fever vaccine.

This clonotype has a count of ten or more. The CDR3 reads CASRPPGSSGWYNEQFF. The CDR3 DNA follows: TGTGCCAGCAGACCACCCGGCTCTAGCGGGTGGTACAATGAGCAGTTCTTC. This chain connects TRBV7-8 to TRBJ2-1; TRBD2 aligns across 8 bases. V lost 6 bases to trimming and J lost 4 bases; unmatched junction nucleotides: 14. There are 17 residues in the CDR3. In germline, CDR1 is SGHVS, CDR2 FQNEAQ.

In this sample, this clonotype turned up many times. This chain connects TRBV6-2 or TRBV6-3 to TRBJ2-1; TRBD2 agrees at 12 bases. There are 15 residues in the CDR3. CDR1 is MNHEY, CDR2 SVGEGT, per germline. The trim removed 5 bases at V and 9 bases at J, leaving 8 bases unmatched. The CDR3 nucleotides read TGTGCCAGCAGTATGCGACTAGCGGGAGCGGGTGAGCAGTTCTTC. Residues: CASSMRLAGAGEQFF.

This clonotype has ten or more counts. The chain couples TRBV24-1 to TRBJ2-3; 9 nucleotides align to TRBD2. The CDR3 has 16 amino acids. In germline, CDR1 is KGHDR, CDR2 SFDVKD. V lost 2 bases, J lost 2 bases, and 4 bases stayed unmatched. The CDR3 loop reads CATSDSASGNTDTQYF. The DNA for the CDR3 is TGTGCCACCAGTGATTCGGCTAGCGGGAACACAGATACGCAGTATTTT.

In its sample, this clonotype was seen many times. The genes are TRBV11-2 and TRBJ2-2; maybe TRBD2 (5 bases). The CDR3 length is 15 residues. The germline V gene has CDR1 SGHAT and CDR2 FQNNGV. Trimming took 3 bases from V and 3 from J, leaving 11 bases between them. CDR3 residues: CASSFISDDTGELFF. The CDR3, as DNA: TGTGCCAGCAGCTTCATTAGCGATGACACCGGGGAGCTGTTTTTT. The variable domain in full, with the rest retrieved from reference TRBV11-2 and TRBJ2-2, is EAGVAQSPRYKIIEKRQSVAFWCNPISGHATLYWYQQILGQGPKLLIQFQNNGVVDDSQLPKDRFSAERLKGVDSTLKIQPAKLEDSAVYLCASSFISDDTGELFFGEGSRLTVL.

This chain joins TRBV19 and TRBJ2-7, with D possibly matching TRBD1 (6 bases). CDR1 is LNHDA and CDR2 is SQIVND in the germline V gene (reference sequence). Trimming removed 5 bases at V and 2 bases at J, with 13 bases between. The CDR3 is 14 residues long. CDR3 bases: TGTGCCAGTAGTGTCGGACAGCGAACCTACGAGCAGTACTTC. It translates to CASSVGQRTYEQYF.

This clonotype was found many times. This sequence joins TRBV20-1 and TRBJ2-7; tentatively, D is TRBD2 (6 bases). Trimming removed 3 bases at V and 0 bases at J, with 18 bases between. The CDR3 is 16 residues long. The germline V gene has CDR1 DFQATT and CDR2 SNEGSKA (reference sequence). The chain's CDR3 is CSAREILAISSYEQYF. CDR3 coding DNA: TGCAGTGCTAGGGAAATCCTAGCGATCAGCTCCTACGAGCAGTACTTC.

Notes on this clonotype: This may stem from a read error, because a much larger clone lies one nucleotide away. The gene calls are TRBV11-3 and TRBJ2-1; D uncertain. Germline CDR1 SGHNT, CDR2 YENEEA. The CDR3 runs 11 residues. The V and J ends lost 5 bases and 9 bases respectively, with 8 bases between them. CDR3 sequence (DNA): TGTGCCAGCAGCCTCAGTGGTGAGCAGTTCTTC. Encoded protein: CASSLSGEQFF.

The rearrangement joins TRBV7-2 to TRBJ2-5; weak D call: TRBD2 (6 bases). The V end was cut by 2 bases, the J end by 5 bases, with 12 bases between. CDR1 and CDR2 (germline): SGHTA, FQGNSA. The CDR3 has 14 residues. The CDR3 protein is CASSLRGWGETQYF. The CDR3 DNA follows: TGTGCCAGCAGCTTACGGGGGTGGGGGGAGACCCAGTACTTC.

In this sample, this clonotype turned up many times. The chain is built from TRBV7-3 and TRBJ2-1, with 7 bases lining up with TRBD2. The CDR3 is 14 residues long. Looked up from germline, CDR1 is SGHTA and CDR2 is FQGTGA. The J segment lost 2 bases and the V segment lost 3 bases, leaving 1 base of the junction unmatched. The CDR3 DNA sequence: TGTGCCAGCAGCTTGGGAGGGCCCTACAATGAGCAGTTCTTC. Its protein product is CASSLGGPYNEQFF.

This clonotype was picked up many times. J is TRBJ1-1 and V is TRBV7-2; D is perhaps TRBD1 (5 bases). This CDR3 is built from 13 residues. Germline CDR1 and CDR2: SGHTA and FQGNSA. V was clipped by 8 bases and J by 11 bases, with 21 bases between them. The CDR3 nucleotides read TGTGCCAGCCGTTCAACCGCCTGGGACGCGGCTTTCTTT. Encoded protein: CASRSTAWDAAFF.

This clonotype occurred many times. The chain carries TRBV4-3 and TRBJ2-3, with D unclear. This CDR3 contains 16 residues. CDR1 and CDR2 from the germline V gene are LGHNA and YSLEER. The germline V and J ends were trimmed by 1 base and 5 bases, with 16 bases remaining between them. CDR3 DNA: TGCGCCAGCAGCCAAGCTACTTCCTCTCGCCAAGATACGCAGTATTTT. As protein: CASSQATSSRQDTQYF.

This clonotype has at least ten counts. The chain couples TRBV20-1 to TRBJ1-5, with D tentatively TRBD1 (6 bases). Germline CDR1 is DFQATT and CDR2 is SNEGSKA (reference sequence). The CDR3 has 14 residues. V was shortened by 6 bases and J by 7 bases, with 19 bases between the two germline ends. The CDR3 DNA follows: TGCAGTGCAGCGACAGGAGAGGCCCAACAGCCCCAGCATTTT. Translation: CSAATGEAQQPQHF.

In this sample, this clonotype is medium-sized. The chain is built from TRBV5-6 and TRBJ2-5; D is perhaps TRBD2 (5 bases). The germline CDR1 and CDR2 sequences are SGHDT and YYEEEE. The CDR3 totals 13 residues. V shed 2 bases and J shed 6 bases, with 11 bases lying between them. The CDR3 spells CASSFGGQKTQYF. The CDR3 coding sequence is TGTGCCAGCAGCTTTGGCGGGCAAAAGACCCAGTACTTC.

Remarks on this clonotype: A single base separates this from a much larger clone, so it may be a read error. The V and J genes are TRBV27 and TRBJ2-7, with unresolved D. The length of the CDR3 is 14 residues. The germline V gene has CDR1 MNHEY and CDR2 SMNVEV (reference sequence). The CDR3 bases are TGTGCCAGCAGTTTTTCAGGCTCCTCCTACGAGCACTACTTC. This gives the protein CASSFSGSSYEHYF.

This clonotype was counted at least ten times. The chain employs TRBV20-1 and TRBJ2-1, with 8 bases matching TRBD2. The CDR3 contains 14 residues. Looked up from germline, CDR1 is DFQATT and CDR2 is SNEGSKA (reference sequence). Trimming at V came to 7 bases and at J to 5 bases, leaving 10 bases not matched to a gene. DNA for the CDR3: TGCAGTGGGGGACTGAGCGGGAGAAACAATGAGCAGTTCTTC. It encodes CSGGLSGRNNEQFF.

This clonotype was counted ten times or more. This chain links TRBV20-1 with TRBJ2-7; TRBD1 is a possible D gene (5 bases). The ends were cut back, 0 bases at V and 1 base at J, with 13 bases in the middle. This CDR3 has 15 residues. Germline V CDR1 and CDR2: DFQATT, SNEGSKA (reference sequence). CDR3 DNA: TGCAGTGCTAGAGATCTAGGGGCAGGTTCCTACGAGCAGTACTTC. This encodes CSARDLGAGSYEQYF.

This clonotype has more than one count but fewer than ten. This may come from a read error, since a much larger clone is one base off. The chain employs TRBV7-2 and TRBJ2-5, with a possible D match to TRBD2 (5 bases). V lost 5 bases, J lost 7 bases, and 14 bases lay in between. The germline V gene has CDR1 SGHTA and CDR2 FQGNSA. The length of the CDR3 is 13 residues. The CDR3: CASSLGVAGTQYF. The CDR3 DNA reads TGTGCCAGCAGCCTCGGGGTCGCGGGGACCCAGTACTTC.

This clonotype was counted many times. The chain employs TRBV14 and TRBJ1-2; no clear D gene. This CDR3 region has 15 residues. Germline V gene sequence: CDR1 SGHDN, CDR2 FVKESK. V lost 4 bases, J lost 4 bases, and 16 bases lay in between. CDR3 in amino acids: CASSLRGRDFYGYTF. The CDR3 coding sequence is TGTGCCAGCAGCCTTAGAGGCAGAGACTTCTATGGCTACACCTTC. The complete variable domain, with remaining parts taken from reference TRBV14 and TRBJ1-2, reads EAGVTQFPSHSVIEKGQTVTLRCDPISGHDNLYWYRRVMGKEIKFLLHFVKESKQDESGMPNNRFLAERTGGTYSTLKVQPAELEDSGVYFCASSLRGRDFYGYTFGSGTRLTVV.

This clonotype was seen ten or more times. The CDR3 sequence: CASSLAEGHEQYF. The CDR3 DNA reads as TGTGCCAGCAGCCTGGCCGAAGGCCACGAGCAGTACTTC. The chain couples TRBV7-2 to TRBJ2-7, with unresolved D. V dropped 5 bases and J dropped 5 bases, with 13 bases sitting between them. Germline V gene sequence: CDR1 SGHTA, CDR2 FQGNSA. The CDR3 extends over 13 amino acids.

This clonotype was counted many times. This sequence joins TRBV19 and TRBJ1-2; TRBD1 might be the D (5 bases). CDR1 LNHDA and CDR2 SQIVND come from the germline V gene (reference sequence). The V gene lost 4 bases and the J gene lost 4 bases, with 10 bases spanning the gap. The CDR3 runs 13 residues. In DNA form, the CDR3 reads TGTGCCAGTAGTAACGACAGACTCTATGGCTACACCTTC. Amino acids: CASSNDRLYGYTF.

This clonotype was counted many times. J is TRBJ2-6 and V is TRBV12-3 or TRBV12-4; TRBD1 aligns across 8 bases. This CDR3 region has 15 residues. Losses at the gene ends were 6 bases for V and 2 bases for J; bases not matched to a gene: 3. This CDR3 reads CASSLTGAGANVLTF. CDR3 DNA: TGTGCCAGCAGCTTGACAGGGGCTGGGGCCAACGTCCTGACTTTC.